This T cell receptor beta chain appears in the sequencing data of a study of cytomegalovirus exposure and HLA in healthy donors. CDR3 length: 15 residues. Per germline, CDR1 SGHTA and CDR2 FQGNSA. Between the trimmed V and J ends, which lost 5 bases and 0 bases, there was a span of 12 bases. Primers for the PCR totalled 60 Vbeta and 13 Jbeta. Sequencing used immunoSEQ multiplex PCR; TCRdb keeps in-frame clones, though not all of them. Of about 120,000 clones detected, about 69% appear once; the ten largest clones hold around 1.5%. The study's findings and limits: Rarity marked most TCR sequences, yet some public TCRs occurred in many donors.

This clone was picked up one time. As yet, its antigen is unknown. The sample consisted of PBMCs. The chain joins TRBV7-2 to TRBJ2-3; D might be TRBD2 (6 bases). The TCR comes from a woman aged 18 to 35 in good health and CMV-seronegative. The DNA for the CDR3 is TGTGCCAGCAGCCGCCGCGCGGGGAGCACAGATACGCAGTATTTT. It yields the protein CASSRRAGSTDTQYF.